A single sample gave rise to the 12 T cell receptor beta chains below, sequenced in a study of blood T cell repertoires in COVID-19. Profiled with immunoSEQ multiplex PCR; TCRdb holds only in-frame clones, not every one. The sample lists under 95,000 clones; about 93% were seen once. Sequencing was carried out using peripheral blood. The receptors were sampled from a woman aged 45-59 years in a cohort sampled during active COVID-19.

The chain recombines TRBV6-5 with TRBJ1-2, with no clear D. The germline gives CDR1 MNHEY, CDR2 SVGAGI. This CDR3 region has 13 residues. Trimming stripped 7 bases from V and 6 bases from J, with 15 bases between. CDR3 sequence reads: CASIRGSLHGYTF. Here the CDR3 DNA reads TGTGCCAGCATCAGAGGGAGTCTCCATGGCTACACCTTC.

Note on this clone: At one end the junction does not follow the germline gene, possibly because of a read error. The chain has TRBV5-1 and TRBJ2-1, with 9 nucleotides matching TRBD2. Germline CDR1 SGHRS, CDR2 YFSETQ. The CDR3 runs to 13 residues. The CDR3 nucleotides are TGCGCCAGCAGCCCCGGAACCCGCGGGGGGGAGATCTTC. Its protein is CASSPGTRGGEIF.

The V gene is TRBV5-1, the J gene TRBJ2-7, with D perhaps matching TRBD2 (7 bases). Germline V lookup: CDR1 SGHRS, CDR2 YFSETQ. V was shortened by 5 bases and J by 5 bases, with 14 bases between the two germline ends. The CDR3 has 13 residues. In DNA form, the CDR3 reads TGCGCCAGCAGAATCACCGGGGGGCACGAGCAGTACTTC. It encodes CASRITGGHEQYF.

V gene TRBV2 combines with J gene TRBJ1-1, with TRBD1 as a possible D gene (5 bases). This CDR3 has 11 amino acids. Germline values: CDR1 SNHLY, CDR2 FYNNEI. Trimming shortened V by 8 bases and J by 4 bases, and 8 bases separated the two germline ends. This CDR3 is CASGGGTEAFF. The CDR3 DNA is TGTGCCAGCGGGGGAGGCACTGAAGCTTTCTTT.

This clone was seen more than once but under ten times. DNA for the CDR3: TGTGCCAGCAGGCAGGGAGGAGGTCAGCCCCAGCATTTT. It is translated as CASRQGGGQPQHF. The chain couples TRBV28 to TRBJ1-5; D is possibly TRBD1 (5 bases). Trimming cost V 6 bases and J 6 bases, with 12 bases left between them. Germline CDR1 MDHEN, CDR2 SYDVKM. CDR3 length equals 13 residues.

This chain uses TRBV7-9 with TRBJ2-7; possible D gene TRBD2, 5 bases. Germline lookup yields CDR1 SEHNR and CDR2 FQNEAQ (reference sequence). The CDR3 has 14 amino acids. Trimming left V 4 bases short and J 3 bases short, with 13 bases between. CDR3 residues: CASSSPERDYEQYF. The CDR3, as DNA: TGTGCCAGCAGCTCACCAGAGAGGGACTACGAGCAGTACTTC.

The chain combines TRBV2 with TRBJ2-7; D remains unclear. Germline values: CDR1 SNHLY, CDR2 FYNNEI. This CDR3 has 13 amino acids. Trimming removed 2 bases from V and 0 bases from J, with 5 bases in between. The CDR3, as DNA: TGTGCCAGCAGTGAACTGCGCTCCTACGAGCAGTACTTC. Its translation: CASSELRSYEQYF.

J is TRBJ1-2 and V is TRBV24-1; D uncertain. CDR1 KGHDR and CDR2 SFDVKD come from the germline V gene. This CDR3 is 12 amino acids long. Trimming shortened V by 2 bases and J by 8 bases, and 8 bases separated the two germline ends. The CDR3 region has the DNA TGTGCCACCAGTGATTCCAGGTGGGGCTACACCTTC. Translating it yields CATSDSRWGYTF.

The chain employs TRBV5-1 and TRBJ2-6; D unresolved. This CDR3 has 14 residues. Trimming stripped 2 bases from V and 0 bases from J, with 3 bases between. Germline V gene data show CDR1 as SGHRS and CDR2 as YFSETQ. The CDR3 sequence is CASSFVSGANVLTF. CDR3 DNA sequence: TGCGCCAGCAGCTTCGTCTCTGGGGCCAACGTCCTGACTTTC. Using reference TRBV5-1 and TRBJ2-6 for the parts outside the CDR3, the full variable domain is KAGVTQTPRYLIKTRGQQVTLSCSPISGHRSVSWYQQTPGQGLQFLFEYFSETQRNKGNFPGRFSGRQFSNSRSEMNVSTLELGDSALYLCASSFVSGANVLTFGAGSRLTVL.

This chain connects TRBV29-1 to TRBJ1-2; D unclear. The germline gives CDR1 SQVTM, CDR2 ANQGSEA. This CDR3 comprises 13 residues. Trimming left V 6 bases short and J 5 bases short, with 16 bases between. CDR3 region: CSVSFRNSYGYTF. The CDR3 nucleotides read TGCAGCGTATCATTCAGGAACAGTTATGGCTACACCTTC.

The chain links TRBV5-1 to TRBJ2-1, with 7 bases that match TRBD2. Germline CDR1 SGHRS, CDR2 YFSETQ. The V segment lost 4 bases and the J segment 3 bases; nucleotides outside the gene matches: 7. The CDR3 contains 15 residues. The DNA for the CDR3 is TGCGCCAGCAGCCCCCGGACGGGGGGCTACAATGAGCAGTTCTTC. Its protein product is CASSPRTGGYNEQFF.

The V call is TRBV5-1, the J call TRBJ1-1; 7 bases match TRBD1. Germline CDR1 is SGHRS and CDR2 is YFSETQ. This CDR3 region has 15 residues. The V segment lost 4 bases and the J segment 3 bases; nucleotides outside the gene matches: 9. The CDR3 DNA reads as TGCGCCAGCAGCCTCCAGACAGGGCTCGACACTGAAGCTTTCTTT. Its protein is CASSLQTGLDTEAFF.